This T cell receptor (beta chain) was found in a study of blood T cells in healthy people across ages. Aged about 6 to 100, donors were systemically healthy Caucasians from Russia. Each donor's blood draw was approximately 10 milliliters of peripheral blood. PBMCs numbering at least 6 million were isolated per sample. Sample-barcoded 5' priming and a J-beta primer mix drove a second PCR of about 6 to 12 cycles. TCRdb called the 5' RACE reads again in MiXCR, with one record for every CDR3 protein. The sample lists more than 800,000 distinct CDR3 sequences, 25% to 30% occurring once. CDR1 and CDR2 from the germline V gene are GTSNPN and SVGIG (reference sequence). The CDR3 runs to 20 residues. The ends lost 3 bases at V and 4 bases at J; junction bases unmatched: 21. This clonotype was observed a handful of times.

The receptor was derived from a woman aged 80 or older in good health. This chain uses TRBV30 with TRBJ2-5; 12 bases fit TRBD2. Sequences were obtained from blood. CDR3 in DNA: TGTGCCTGGAGCCGCCCAATGGCTCTAGCGGGGGGGCCAGAGGGAGAGACCCAGTACTTC. This gives the protein CAWSRPMALAGGPEGETQYF.